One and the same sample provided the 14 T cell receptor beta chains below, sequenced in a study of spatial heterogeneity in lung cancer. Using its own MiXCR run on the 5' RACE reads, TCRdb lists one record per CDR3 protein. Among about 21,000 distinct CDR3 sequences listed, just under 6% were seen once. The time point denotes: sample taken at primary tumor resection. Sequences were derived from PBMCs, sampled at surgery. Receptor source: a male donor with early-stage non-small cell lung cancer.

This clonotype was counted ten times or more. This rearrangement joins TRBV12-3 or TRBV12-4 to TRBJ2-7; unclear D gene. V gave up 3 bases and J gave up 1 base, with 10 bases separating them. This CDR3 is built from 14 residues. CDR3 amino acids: CASSFMGMSYEQYF. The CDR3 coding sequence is TGTGCCAGCAGTTTCATGGGAATGTCCTACGAGCAGTACTTC.

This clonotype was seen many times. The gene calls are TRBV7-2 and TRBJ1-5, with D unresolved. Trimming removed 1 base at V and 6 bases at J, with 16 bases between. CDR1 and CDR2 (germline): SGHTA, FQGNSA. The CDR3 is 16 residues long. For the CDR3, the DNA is TGTGCCAGCAGCTTAGGAGGGCCCCTGGAAGCTCAGCCCCAGCATTTT. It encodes CASSLGGPLEAQPQHF.

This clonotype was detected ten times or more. CDR3 residues: CASSRAGNTEAFF. The CDR3 bases are TGTGCCAGCAGTAGGGCGGGGAACACTGAAGCTTTCTTT. The chain combines TRBV6-5 with TRBJ1-1; D remains ambiguous. Per the germline V gene, CDR1 is MNHEY and CDR2 is SVGAGI. Trimming took 5 bases from V and 1 from J, leaving 8 bases between them. There are 13 residues in the CDR3.

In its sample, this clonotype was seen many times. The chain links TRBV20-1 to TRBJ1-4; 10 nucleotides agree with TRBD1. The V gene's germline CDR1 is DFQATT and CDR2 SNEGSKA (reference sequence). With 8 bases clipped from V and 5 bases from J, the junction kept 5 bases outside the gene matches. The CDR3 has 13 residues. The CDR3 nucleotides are TGCAGTCCGTGGGACAGGGGCAATGAAAAACTGTTTTTT. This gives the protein CSPWDRGNEKLFF.

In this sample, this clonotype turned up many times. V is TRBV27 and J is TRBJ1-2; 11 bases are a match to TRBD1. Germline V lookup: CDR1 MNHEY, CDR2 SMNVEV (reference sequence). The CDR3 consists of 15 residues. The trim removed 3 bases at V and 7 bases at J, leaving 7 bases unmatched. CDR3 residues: CASSLNGQGAGGYTF. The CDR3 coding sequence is TGTGCCAGCAGTTTGAATGGACAGGGGGCTGGTGGCTACACCTTC.

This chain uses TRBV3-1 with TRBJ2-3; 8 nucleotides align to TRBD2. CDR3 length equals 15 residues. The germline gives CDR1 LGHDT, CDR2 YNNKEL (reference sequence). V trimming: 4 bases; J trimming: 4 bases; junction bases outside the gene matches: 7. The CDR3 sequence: CASSPPGLAADTQYF. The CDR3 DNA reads TGTGCCAGCAGCCCCCCCGGACTAGCAGCAGATACGCAGTATTTT.

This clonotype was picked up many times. The CDR3 here is CASSPGWASTGELFF. In DNA, the CDR3 is TGTGCCAGCAGTCCAGGATGGGCGAGCACCGGGGAGCTGTTTTTT. This sequence joins TRBV7-2 and TRBJ2-2; D unresolved. Germline V gene lookup returns CDR1 SGHTA and CDR2 FQGNSA. The germline V and J ends were trimmed by 6 bases and 4 bases, with 15 bases remaining between them. The CDR3 spans 15 residues. Drawing the rest from reference TRBV7-2 and TRBJ2-2, the complete variable domain is GAGVSQSPSNKVTEKGKDVELRCDPISGHTALYWYRQSLGQGLEFLIYFQGNSAPDKSGLPSDRFSAERTGGSVSTLTIQRTQQEDSAVYLCASSPGWASTGELFFGEGSRLTVL.

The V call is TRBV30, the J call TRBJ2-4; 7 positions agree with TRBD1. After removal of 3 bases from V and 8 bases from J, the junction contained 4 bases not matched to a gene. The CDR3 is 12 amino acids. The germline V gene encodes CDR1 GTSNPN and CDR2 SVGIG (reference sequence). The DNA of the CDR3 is TGTGCCTGGAGGGGGACAGTGGACATTCAGTACTTC. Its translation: CAWRGTVDIQYF.

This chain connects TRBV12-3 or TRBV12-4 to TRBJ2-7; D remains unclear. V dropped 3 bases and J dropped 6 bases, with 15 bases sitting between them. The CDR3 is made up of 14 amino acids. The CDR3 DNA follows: TGTGCCAGCAGTTTGGGCCGGGCCCCCCTCGAGCAGTACTTC. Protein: CASSLGRAPLEQYF.

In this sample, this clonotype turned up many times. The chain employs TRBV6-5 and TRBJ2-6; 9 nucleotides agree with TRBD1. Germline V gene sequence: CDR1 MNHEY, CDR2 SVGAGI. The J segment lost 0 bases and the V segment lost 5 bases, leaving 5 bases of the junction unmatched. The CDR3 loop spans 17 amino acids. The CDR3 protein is CASSRGTGSSGANVLTF. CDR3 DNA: TGTGCCAGCAGTCGTGGGACAGGGAGCTCTGGGGCCAACGTCCTGACTTTC.

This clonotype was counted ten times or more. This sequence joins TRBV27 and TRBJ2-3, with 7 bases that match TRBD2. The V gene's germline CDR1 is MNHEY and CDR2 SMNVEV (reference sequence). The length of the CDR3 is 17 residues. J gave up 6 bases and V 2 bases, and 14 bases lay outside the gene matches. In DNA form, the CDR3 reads TGTGCCAGCAGTTTAGGCCCTGAACTAGCGTTTAAGGATACGCAGTATTTT. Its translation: CASSLGPELAFKDTQYF.

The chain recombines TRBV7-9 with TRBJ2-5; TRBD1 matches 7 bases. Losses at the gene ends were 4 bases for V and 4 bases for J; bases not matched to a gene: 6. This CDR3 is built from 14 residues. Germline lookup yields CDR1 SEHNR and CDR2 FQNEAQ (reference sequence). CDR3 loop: CASSSLRDRETQYF. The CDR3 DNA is TGTGCCAGCAGCTCCCTCAGGGACAGAGAGACCCAGTACTTC.

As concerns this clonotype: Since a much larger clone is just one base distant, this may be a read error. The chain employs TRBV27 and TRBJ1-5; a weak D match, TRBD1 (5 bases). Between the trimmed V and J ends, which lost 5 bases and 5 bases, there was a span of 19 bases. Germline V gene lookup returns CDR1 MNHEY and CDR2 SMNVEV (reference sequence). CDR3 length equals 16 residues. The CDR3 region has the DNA TGTGCCAGCAGTCGTCTCGGAAGGGGCGCCTATCAGCCCCAGCATTTT. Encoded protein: CASSRLGRGAYQPQHF.

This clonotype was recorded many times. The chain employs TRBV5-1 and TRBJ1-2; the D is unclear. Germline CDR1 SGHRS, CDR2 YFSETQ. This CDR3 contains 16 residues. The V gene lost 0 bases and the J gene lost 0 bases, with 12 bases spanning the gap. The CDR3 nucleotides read TGCGCCAGCAGCTTGGCGGTAGGCGCAGCTAACTATGGCTACACCTTC. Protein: CASSLAVGAANYGYTF.